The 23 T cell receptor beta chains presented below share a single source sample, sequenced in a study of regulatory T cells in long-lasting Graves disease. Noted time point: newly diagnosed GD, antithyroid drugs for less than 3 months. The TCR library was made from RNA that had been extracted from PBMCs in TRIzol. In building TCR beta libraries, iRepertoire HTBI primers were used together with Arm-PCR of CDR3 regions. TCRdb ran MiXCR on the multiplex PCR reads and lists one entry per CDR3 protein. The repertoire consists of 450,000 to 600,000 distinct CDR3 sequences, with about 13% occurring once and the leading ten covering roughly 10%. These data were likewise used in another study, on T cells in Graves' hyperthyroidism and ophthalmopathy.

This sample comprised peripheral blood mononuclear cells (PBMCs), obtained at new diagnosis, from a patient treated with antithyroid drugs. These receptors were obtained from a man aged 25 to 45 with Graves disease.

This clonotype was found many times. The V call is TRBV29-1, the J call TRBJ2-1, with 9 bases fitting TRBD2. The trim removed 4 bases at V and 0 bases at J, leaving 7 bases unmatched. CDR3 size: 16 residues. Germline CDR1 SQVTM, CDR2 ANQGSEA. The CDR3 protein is CSVVREGLSSYNEQFF. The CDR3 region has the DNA TGCAGCGTTGTGCGGGAGGGATTAAGCTCCTACAATGAGCAGTTCTTC.

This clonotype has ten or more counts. Written as DNA, the CDR3 is TGCAGTGCTAGAGATGGAATTGGCTCTAATGAGCAGTTCTTC. Protein sequence: CSARDGIGSNEQFF. The chain recombines TRBV20-1 with TRBJ2-1, with no clear D. The CDR3 covers 14 residues. The V gene lost 0 bases and the J gene lost 7 bases, with 13 bases spanning the gap. The germline gives CDR1 DFQATT, CDR2 SNEGSKA (reference sequence).

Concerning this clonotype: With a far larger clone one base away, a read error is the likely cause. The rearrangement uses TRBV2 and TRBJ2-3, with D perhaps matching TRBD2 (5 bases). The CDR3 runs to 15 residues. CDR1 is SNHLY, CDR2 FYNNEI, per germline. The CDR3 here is CASSDERLADYEQHF. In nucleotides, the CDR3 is TGTGCCAGCAGCGACGAGAGGCTAGCAGACTACGAGCAGCACTTC.

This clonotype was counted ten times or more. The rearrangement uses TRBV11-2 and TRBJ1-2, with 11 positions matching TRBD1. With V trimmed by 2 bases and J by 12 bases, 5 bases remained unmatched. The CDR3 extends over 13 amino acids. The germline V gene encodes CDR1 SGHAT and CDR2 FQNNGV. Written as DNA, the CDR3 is TGTGCCAGCAGCTTACTAGGGACAGGGGGTGACACCTTC. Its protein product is CASSLLGTGGDTF.

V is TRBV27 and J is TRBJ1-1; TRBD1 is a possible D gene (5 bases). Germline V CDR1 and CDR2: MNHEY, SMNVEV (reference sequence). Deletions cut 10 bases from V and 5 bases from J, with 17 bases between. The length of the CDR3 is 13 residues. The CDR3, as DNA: TGTGCCATCACAACCTATACAGGAACTGAAGCTTTCTTT. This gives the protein CAITTYTGTEAFF.

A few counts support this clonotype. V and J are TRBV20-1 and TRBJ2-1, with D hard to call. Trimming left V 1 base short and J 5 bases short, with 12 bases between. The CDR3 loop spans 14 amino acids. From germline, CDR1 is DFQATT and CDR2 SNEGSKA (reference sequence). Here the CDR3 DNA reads TGCAGTGCTAGAGTCCCGGTGGGCCACAATGAGCAGTTCTTC. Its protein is CSARVPVGHNEQFF.

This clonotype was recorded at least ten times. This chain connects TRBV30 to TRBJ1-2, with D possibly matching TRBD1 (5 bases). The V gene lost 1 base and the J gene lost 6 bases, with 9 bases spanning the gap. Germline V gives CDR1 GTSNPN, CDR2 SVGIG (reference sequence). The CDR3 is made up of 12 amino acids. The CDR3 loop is CAWSGGGDGYTF. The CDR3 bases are TGTGCCTGGAGTGGGGGAGGGGATGGCTACACCTTC.

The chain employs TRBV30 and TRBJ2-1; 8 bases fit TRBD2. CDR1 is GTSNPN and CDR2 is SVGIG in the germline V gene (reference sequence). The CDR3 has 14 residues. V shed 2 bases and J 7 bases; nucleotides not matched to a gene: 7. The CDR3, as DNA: TGTGCCTGGAGTAGGAGCGGGAGAGGGAATGAGCAGTTCTTC. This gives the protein CAWSRSGRGNEQFF.

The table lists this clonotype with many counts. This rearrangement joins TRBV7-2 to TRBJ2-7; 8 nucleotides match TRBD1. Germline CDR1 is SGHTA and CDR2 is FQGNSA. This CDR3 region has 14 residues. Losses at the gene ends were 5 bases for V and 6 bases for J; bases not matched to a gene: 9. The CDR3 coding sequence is TGTGCCAGCAGCACCTACAGGGGGGAGGTCGAGCAGTACTTC. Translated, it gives CASSTYRGEVEQYF. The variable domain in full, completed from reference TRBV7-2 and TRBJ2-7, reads GAGVSQSPSNKVTEKGKDVELRCDPISGHTALYWYRQSLGQGLEFLIYFQGNSAPDKSGLPSDRFSAERTGGSVSTLTIQRTQQEDSAVYLCASSTYRGEVEQYFGPGTRLTVT.

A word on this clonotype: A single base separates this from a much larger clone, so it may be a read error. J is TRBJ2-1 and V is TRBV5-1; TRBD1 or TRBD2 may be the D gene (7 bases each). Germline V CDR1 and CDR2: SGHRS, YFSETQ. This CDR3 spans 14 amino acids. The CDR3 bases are TGCGCCAGCAGCTTAGCGGGACAGCACAATGGGCAGTTCTTC. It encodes CASSLAGQHNGQFF. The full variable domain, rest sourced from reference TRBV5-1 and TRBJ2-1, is KAGVTQTPRYLIKTRGQQVTLSCSPISGHRSVSWYQQTPGQGLQFLFEYFSETQRNKGNFPGRFSGRQFSNSRSEMNVSTLELGDSALYLCASSLAGQHNGQFFGPGTRLTVL.

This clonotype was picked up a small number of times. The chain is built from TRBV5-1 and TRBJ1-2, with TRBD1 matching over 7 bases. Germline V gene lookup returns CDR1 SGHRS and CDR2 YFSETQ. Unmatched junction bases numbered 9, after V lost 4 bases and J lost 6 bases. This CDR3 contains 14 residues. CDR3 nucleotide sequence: TGCGCCAGCAGCCCCAGACAGGGCCTCAATGGCTACACCTTC. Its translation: CASSPRQGLNGYTF.

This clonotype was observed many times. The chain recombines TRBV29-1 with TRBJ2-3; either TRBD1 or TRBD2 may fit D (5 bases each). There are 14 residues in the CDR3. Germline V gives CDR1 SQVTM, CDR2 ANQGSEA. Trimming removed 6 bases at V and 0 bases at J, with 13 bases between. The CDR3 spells CSVGTTASTDTQYF. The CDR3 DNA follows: TGCAGCGTGGGGACGACCGCTAGCACAGATACGCAGTATTTT.

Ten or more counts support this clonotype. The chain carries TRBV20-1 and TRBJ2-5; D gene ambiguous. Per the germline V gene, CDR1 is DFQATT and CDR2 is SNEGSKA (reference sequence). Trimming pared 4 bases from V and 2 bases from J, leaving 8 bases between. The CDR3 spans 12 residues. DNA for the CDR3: TGCAGTGCTATATCTTTTCAAGAGACCCAGTACTTC. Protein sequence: CSAISFQETQYF.

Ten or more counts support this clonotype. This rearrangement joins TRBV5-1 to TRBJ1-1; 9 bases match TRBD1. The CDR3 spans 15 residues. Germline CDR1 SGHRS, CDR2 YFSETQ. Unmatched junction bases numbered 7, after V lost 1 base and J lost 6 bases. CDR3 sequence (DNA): TGCGCCAGCAGCTTGACGGGACAGGGTAACGCTGAAGCTTTCTTT. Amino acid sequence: CASSLTGQGNAEAFF. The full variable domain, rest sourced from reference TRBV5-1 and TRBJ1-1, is KAGVTQTPRYLIKTRGQQVTLSCSPISGHRSVSWYQQTPGQGLQFLFEYFSETQRNKGNFPGRFSGRQFSNSRSEMNVSTLELGDSALYLCASSLTGQGNAEAFFGQGTRLTVV.

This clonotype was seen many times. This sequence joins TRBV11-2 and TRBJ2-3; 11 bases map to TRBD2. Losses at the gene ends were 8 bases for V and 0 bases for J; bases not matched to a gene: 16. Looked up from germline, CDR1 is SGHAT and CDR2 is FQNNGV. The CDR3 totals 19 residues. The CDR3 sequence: CASRPLAGGPRSSTDTQYF. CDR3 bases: TGTGCCAGCCGACCCTTAGCGGGAGGGCCAAGGTCTAGCACAGATACGCAGTATTTT.

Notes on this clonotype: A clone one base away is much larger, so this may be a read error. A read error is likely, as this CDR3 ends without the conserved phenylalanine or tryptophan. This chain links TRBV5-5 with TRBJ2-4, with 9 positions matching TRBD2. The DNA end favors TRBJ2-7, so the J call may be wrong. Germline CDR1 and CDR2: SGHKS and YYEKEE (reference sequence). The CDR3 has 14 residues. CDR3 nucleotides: TGTGCCAGCAGCTTCCTTAGCGGGAGAAACGAGCAGTACCTC. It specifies CASSFLSGRNEQYL.

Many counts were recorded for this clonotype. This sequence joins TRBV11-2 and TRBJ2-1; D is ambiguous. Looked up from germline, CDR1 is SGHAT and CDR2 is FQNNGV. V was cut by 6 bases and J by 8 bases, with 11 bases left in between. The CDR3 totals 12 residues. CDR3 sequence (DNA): TGTGCCAGCAGGCCCTGGCAGTATGAGCAGTTCTTC. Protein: CASRPWQYEQFF.

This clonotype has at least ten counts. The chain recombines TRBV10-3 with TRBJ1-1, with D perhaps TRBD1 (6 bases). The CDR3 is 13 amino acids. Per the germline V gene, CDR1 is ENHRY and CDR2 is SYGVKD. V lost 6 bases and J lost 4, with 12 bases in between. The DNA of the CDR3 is TGTGCCATCAGAAGGGACATCGGCACTGAAGCTTTCTTT. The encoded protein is CAIRRDIGTEAFF.

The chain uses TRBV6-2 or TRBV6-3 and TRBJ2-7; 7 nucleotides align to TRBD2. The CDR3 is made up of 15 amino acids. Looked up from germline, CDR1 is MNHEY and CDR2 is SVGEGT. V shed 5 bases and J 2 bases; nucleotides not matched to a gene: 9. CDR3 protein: CASSGGGSHPYEQYF. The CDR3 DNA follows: TGTGCCAGCAGTGGGGGAGGGAGCCACCCCTACGAGCAGTACTTC.

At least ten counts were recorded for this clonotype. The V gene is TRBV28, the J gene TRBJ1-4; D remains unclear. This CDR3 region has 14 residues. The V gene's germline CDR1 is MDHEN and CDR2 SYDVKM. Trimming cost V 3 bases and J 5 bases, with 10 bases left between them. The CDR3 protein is CASSFSALNEKLFF. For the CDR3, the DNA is TGTGCCAGCAGTTTTTCCGCGTTAAATGAAAAACTGTTTTTT.

Here the CDR3 reads CASSSRDGKNTEAFF. The CDR3 region has the DNA TGTGCCAGCAGCTCGCGGGACGGAAAGAACACTGAAGCTTTCTTT. This rearrangement joins TRBV7-9 to TRBJ1-1, with a tentative D call TRBD1 (5 bases). Deletions cut 4 bases from V and 1 base from J, with 13 bases between. This CDR3 contains 15 residues. The germline CDR1 and CDR2 sequences are SEHNR and FQNEAQ (reference sequence).

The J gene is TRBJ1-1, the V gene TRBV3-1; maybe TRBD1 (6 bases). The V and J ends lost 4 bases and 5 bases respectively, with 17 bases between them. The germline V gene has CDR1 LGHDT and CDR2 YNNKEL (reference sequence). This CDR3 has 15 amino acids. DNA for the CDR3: TGTGCCAGCAGCCCTAGATCTACAGGGAGGACTGAAGCTTTCTTT. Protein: CASSPRSTGRTEAFF.

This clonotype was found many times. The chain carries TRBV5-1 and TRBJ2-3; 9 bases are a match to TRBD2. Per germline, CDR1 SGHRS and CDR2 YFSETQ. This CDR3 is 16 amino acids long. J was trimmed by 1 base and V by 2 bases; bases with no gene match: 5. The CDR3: CASSLTAGGGTDTQYF. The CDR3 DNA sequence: TGCGCCAGCAGCTTAACAGCGGGAGGCGGCACAGATACGCAGTATTTT. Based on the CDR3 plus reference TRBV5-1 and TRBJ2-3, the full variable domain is KAGVTQTPRYLIKTRGQQVTLSCSPISGHRSVSWYQQTPGQGLQFLFEYFSETQRNKGNFPGRFSGRQFSNSRSEMNVSTLELGDSALYLCASSLTAGGGTDTQYFGPGTRLTVL.